This TCR beta chain was sequenced in a study of blood T cell repertoires in COVID-19. Study-wide context: Sites in the United States, Italy and Spain provided acute and convalescent COVID-19 samples. PBMCs, B-cell-depleted T cells, or T cells were the source of the cDNA or gDNA that made up the material.

The CDR3 totals 17 residues. The germline V gene has CDR1 SGHRS and CDR2 YFSETQ. Trimming left V 0 bases short and J 7 bases short, with 22 bases between. The repertoire was sequenced with immunoSEQ multiplex PCR; TCRdb's copy has only in-frame clones and lacks some. The table lists about 220,000 clones, approximately 78% of them singletons. This clone was picked up a small number of times. Seattle researchers signed up patients amid active infection and tracked them longitudinally. This chain joins TRBV5-1 and TRBJ1-2; D remains unclear. The clonotype comes from a woman older than 75 with COVID-19, enrolled during active disease. Sequencing was carried out using peripheral blood. The CDR3 here is CASSLAVEGTTRSGYTF. CDR3 DNA: TGCGCCAGCAGCTTGGCCGTGGAGGGTACGACACGGAGTGGCTACACCTTC.